One sample yielded the 31 T cell receptor beta chains listed below, sequenced in a study of cytomegalovirus exposure and HLA in healthy donors. Both 60 Vbeta primers and 13 Jbeta primers went into the PCR. Profiling relied on immunoSEQ multiplex PCR, and the TCRdb table lists in-frame clones only, not all of them. The table includes 150,000 or so clones, about 79% detected once. The sequencing sample was made of PBMCs. The receptors come from a female donor in good health and CMV-seronegative.

This chain uses TRBV9 with TRBJ2-5; TRBD2 agrees at 7 bases. J was trimmed by 1 base and V by 3 bases; bases with no gene match: 3. The CDR3 extends over 14 amino acids. Germline CDR1 is SGDLS and CDR2 is YYNGEE. Written as DNA, the CDR3 is TGTGCCAGCAGCGCCCAGCGGGGCCAAGAGACCCAGTACTTC. Amino acids: CASSAQRGQETQYF.

The chain's CDR3 is CASSAQGNFYNSPLHF. The CDR3, as DNA: TGTGCCAGCAGTGCACAGGGTAACTTCTATAATTCACCCCTCCACTTT. The J gene is TRBJ1-6, the V gene TRBV6-1, with D possibly being TRBD1 (6 bases). Germline CDR1 is MNHNS and CDR2 is SASEGT. The CDR3 extends over 16 amino acids. The ends were cut back, 4 bases at V and 3 bases at J, with 13 bases in the middle.

The chain joins TRBV15 to TRBJ2-2; perhaps TRBD1 as D (6 bases). V was trimmed by 9 bases and J by 5 bases, leaving 16 bases between them. Germline CDR1 and CDR2: LNHNV and YYDKDF (reference sequence). CDR3 length equals 14 residues. CDR3: CATGAKPLTGELFF. Here the CDR3 DNA reads TGTGCCACGGGGGCGAAACCGTTAACCGGGGAGCTGTTTTTT.

The chain joins TRBV19 to TRBJ2-7, with TRBD1 identical over 9 bases. CDR1 LNHDA and CDR2 SQIVND come from the germline V gene (reference sequence). Trimming cost V 7 bases and J 5 bases; bases outside gene matches: 9. The CDR3 length is 14 residues. CDR3 region: CASKAHRGRDEQYF. DNA for the CDR3: TGTGCCAGTAAGGCGCACAGGGGGCGAGACGAGCAGTACTTC.

This clone has just a few counts. The chain employs TRBV28 and TRBJ2-7; 8 bases agree with TRBD1. The V gene end was trimmed by 2 bases and the J gene end by 0 bases; junction bases not matched to a gene: 12. The CDR3 contains 18 residues. Germline-derived CDR1 and CDR2 are MDHEN and SYDVKM. The CDR3 is CASSLLRTGTVSSYEQYF. Here the CDR3 DNA reads TGTGCCAGCAGTTTACTCAGGACAGGGACAGTTAGCTCCTACGAGCAGTACTTC.

This clone was seen a handful of times. This CDR3 is CASRDRTAGTEKLFF. CDR3 bases: TGTGCCAGCAGGGACCGGACAGCGGGAACTGAAAAACTGTTTTTT. This chain links TRBV6-6 with TRBJ1-4; D is perhaps TRBD1 (6 bases). V dropped 6 bases and J dropped 7 bases, with 18 bases sitting between them. Per the germline V gene, CDR1 is MNHNY and CDR2 is SVGAGI (reference sequence). This CDR3 has 15 amino acids.

V usage is TRBV11-1 and J usage is TRBJ1-3, with TRBD1 matching 7 bases. The V segment lost 5 bases and the J segment 3 bases; nucleotides outside the gene matches: 1. This CDR3 has 13 amino acids. Germline V gene sequence: CDR1 SGHAT, CDR2 FQDESV (reference sequence). The CDR3: CASSRDSGNTIYF. DNA of the CDR3: TGTGCCAGCAGCCGGGACAGTGGAAACACCATATATTTT.

This rearrangement joins TRBV18 to TRBJ2-1; TRBD2 matches at 11 bases. Germline-derived CDR1 and CDR2 are KGHSH and LQKENI. This CDR3 contains 15 residues. V shed 6 bases, J shed 6 bases, and the junction held 7 bases outside the gene matches. DNA for the CDR3: TGTGCCAGCTCGCTTAGCGGGGGGGCCGTCAATGAGCAGTTCTTC. This gives the protein CASSLSGGAVNEQFF.

In the case of this clone: At one end, the junction sequence differs from germline, possibly due to a read error. V and J are TRBV5-4 and TRBJ2-4; D gene uncertain. Germline V gene data show CDR1 as SGHNT and CDR2 as YYREEE (reference sequence). The CDR3 is made up of 11 amino acids. The CDR3 nucleotides read TGTGCCAGCAGCTTAACCAACAGTCAGTACTTC. Residues: CASSLTNSQYF. The full variable domain, its missing parts supplied by reference TRBV5-4 and TRBJ2-4, is ETGVTQSPTHLIKTRGQQVTLRCSSQSGHNTVSWYQQALGQGPQFIFQYYREEENGRGNFPPRFSGLQFPNYSSELNVNALELDDSALYLCASSLTNSQYFGAGTRLSVL.

V usage is TRBV25-1 and J usage is TRBJ2-5; D is perhaps TRBD1 (6 bases). The V and J ends lost 0 bases and 5 bases respectively, with 10 bases between them. The CDR3 extends over 14 amino acids. Germline values: CDR1 MGHDK, CDR2 SYGVNS. The CDR3 region has the DNA TGTGCCAGCAGTGAATACAGGGGAGAGGAGACCCAGTACTTC. Residues: CASSEYRGEETQYF.

J is TRBJ2-7 and V is TRBV27; TRBD2 might be the D (6 bases). Germline CDR1 reads MNHEY; CDR2 reads SMNVEV (reference sequence). The germline V and J ends were trimmed by 4 bases and 6 bases, with 10 bases remaining between them. This CDR3 has 12 residues. The CDR3 coding sequence is TGTGCCAGCAGTTGGGGAGGTAGCGAGCAGTACTTC. Protein: CASSWGGSEQYF.

The rearrangement joins TRBV7-9 to TRBJ1-3, with 7 positions matching TRBD1. Per germline, CDR1 SEHNR and CDR2 FQNEAQ (reference sequence). V dropped 4 bases and J dropped 0; count of bases not matched to a gene: 9. The CDR3 has 17 residues. The CDR3 nucleotides are TGTGCCAGCAGCTCCCAAATGGGACAGAGCTCTGGAAACACCATATATTTT. It encodes CASSSQMGQSSGNTIYF.

This clone has only a few counts. J is TRBJ2-5 and V is TRBV5-1; perhaps TRBD2 as D (6 bases). V lost 4 bases and J lost 1, with 17 bases in between. CDR1 SGHRS and CDR2 YFSETQ come from the germline V gene. The CDR3 has 16 residues. The CDR3 spells CASSLAPGGGQETQYF. CDR3 bases: TGCGCCAGCAGCCTAGCGCCAGGTGGTGGCCAAGAGACCCAGTACTTC. Filled out from reference TRBV5-1 and TRBJ2-5, the complete variable domain reads KAGVTQTPRYLIKTRGQQVTLSCSPISGHRSVSWYQQTPGQGLQFLFEYFSETQRNKGNFPGRFSGRQFSNSRSEMNVSTLELGDSALYLCASSLAPGGGQETQYFGPGTRLLVL.

The V gene is TRBV18, the J gene TRBJ2-7; TRBD1 agrees at 10 bases. V dropped 4 bases and J dropped 5; count of bases not matched to a gene: 5. Germline assignment: CDR1 KGHSH and CDR2 LQKENI. The CDR3 is made up of 14 amino acids. The CDR3: CASSLDRGQNEQYF. The CDR3 coding sequence is TGTGCCAGCTCACTAGACAGGGGGCAAAACGAGCAGTACTTC.

This clone was counted a few times. The chain joins TRBV6-5 to TRBJ1-2, with a possible D match to TRBD1 (5 bases). The CDR3 consists of 14 residues. The germline gives CDR1 MNHEY, CDR2 SVGAGI. The ends were cut back, 6 bases at V and 0 bases at J, with 11 bases in the middle. The CDR3 DNA is TGTGCCAGCAGGGACACCAATTCTAACTATGGCTACACCTTC. Its protein is CASRDTNSNYGYTF.

This clone turned up a few times. J is TRBJ1-4 and V is TRBV7-9; 10 bases map to TRBD1. With 4 bases clipped from V and 2 bases from J, the junction kept 10 bases outside the gene matches. The CDR3 consists of 18 residues. From germline, CDR1 is SEHNR and CDR2 FQNEAQ (reference sequence). The CDR3 coding sequence is TGTGCCAGCAGCTCGCCTTCGACAGGGGGCAGGACTAATGAAAAACTGTTTTTT. Its translation is CASSSPSTGGRTNEKLFF.

The chain employs TRBV9 and TRBJ2-7, with unresolved D. Germline V lookup: CDR1 SGDLS, CDR2 YYNGEE. V was cut by 0 bases and J by 0 bases, with 10 bases left in between. The CDR3 runs 15 residues. The CDR3 region has the DNA TGTGCCAGCAGCGTAGGACTTACGAGCTCCTACGAGCAGTACTTC. Translated: CASSVGLTSSYEQYF.

The chain has TRBV11-1 and TRBJ2-3; D is unclear. Germline lookup yields CDR1 SGHAT and CDR2 FQDESV (reference sequence). Trimming shortened V by 5 bases and J by 2 bases, and 5 bases separated the two germline ends. The length of the CDR3 is 12 residues. CDR3: CASSAVTDTQYF. The CDR3 DNA reads as TGTGCCAGCAGCGCAGTCACAGATACGCAGTATTTT.

The chain has TRBV6-1 and TRBJ1-2, with D unresolved. The CDR3 extends over 13 amino acids. V lost 10 bases and J 0 bases, leaving 12 bases between the germline ends. Germline values: CDR1 MNHNS, CDR2 SASEGT. CDR3 in amino acids: CANRGSPNYGYTF. In nucleotides, the CDR3 is TGTGCCAACCGAGGGAGTCCTAACTATGGCTACACCTTC.

With respect to this clone: The same CDR3 is also encoded by other DNA sequences in this sample. The chain carries TRBV6-6 and TRBJ2-1; TRBD1 matches 10 bases. Germline CDR1 reads MNHNY; CDR2 reads SVGAGI (reference sequence). Trimming took 2 bases from V and 7 from J; bases not matched to a gene: 8. This CDR3 spans 16 amino acids. CDR3 DNA sequence: TGTGCCAGCAGTTACGAAGAGAGGACAGGGGGAAATGAGCAGTTCTTC. Translation gives CASSYEERTGGNEQFF.

The chain recombines TRBV4-3 with TRBJ2-1, with TRBD2 matching over 13 bases. The CDR3 sequence is 16 residues long. The germline V gene has CDR1 LGHNA and CDR2 YSLEER. V was pared by 1 base and J by 9 bases, with 6 bases of the junction left unmatched. CDR3 amino acids: CASSQGTGLAGTEQFF. The CDR3 bases are TGCGCCAGCAGCCAAGGGACGGGACTAGCGGGAACTGAGCAGTTCTTC.

This clone has a handful of counts. The J gene is TRBJ2-7, the V gene TRBV6-1; 9 nucleotides line up with TRBD1. Germline V CDR1 and CDR2: MNHNS, SASEGT. V lost 8 bases to trimming and J lost 0 bases; unmatched junction nucleotides: 5. CDR3 length equals 14 residues. The CDR3 reads CASRRQGGSYEQYF. CDR3 in DNA: TGTGCCAGCCGAAGACAGGGGGGCTCCTACGAGCAGTACTTC.

The chain combines TRBV28 with TRBJ2-7, with 8 bases matching TRBD1. The CDR3 runs to 13 residues. With V trimmed by 7 bases and J by 2 bases, 4 bases remained unmatched. Germline V CDR1 and CDR2: MDHEN, SYDVKM. CDR3 sequence: CASTDRGAYEQYF. Written as DNA, the CDR3 is TGTGCCAGCACCGACAGGGGAGCCTACGAGCAGTACTTC.

The chain joins TRBV19 to TRBJ2-7; D gene unclear. The CDR3 has 11 residues. V was shortened by 10 bases and J by 5 bases, with 12 bases between the two germline ends. Germline V gives CDR1 LNHDA, CDR2 SQIVND (reference sequence). CDR3 in amino acids: CATSERNEQYF. CDR3 sequence (DNA): TGTGCCACCAGCGAGAGAAACGAGCAGTACTTC.

V and J are TRBV14 and TRBJ2-7, with D possibly being TRBD2 (5 bases). The CDR3 runs 12 residues. V was shortened by 1 base and J by 10 bases, with 11 bases between the two germline ends. Germline lookup yields CDR1 SGHDN and CDR2 FVKESK. The CDR3 sequence is CASSQGGLSQYF. CDR3 bases: TGTGCCAGCAGCCAAGGAGGACTGTCTCAGTACTTC.

The chain links TRBV6-6 to TRBJ1-1; 8 bases fit TRBD1. J lost 6 bases, V lost 7 bases, and 10 bases had no gene match. The germline gives CDR1 MNHNY, CDR2 SVGAGI (reference sequence). The CDR3 runs 14 residues. CDR3 nucleotides: TGTGCCAGCAAAATGGGACAGGCAGCCGCTGAAGCTTTCTTT. It specifies CASKMGQAAAEAFF.

The gene calls are TRBV11-1 and TRBJ2-5; unclear D gene. Gene TRBJ2-7 matches the end of the DNA better, so the J call may be wrong. CDR1 SGHAT and CDR2 FQDESV come from the germline V gene (reference sequence). This CDR3 has 13 residues. The CDR3 DNA is TGTGCCAGCAGCTTAGAAATTCGGTACGAGCAGTACTTC. Translation gives CASSLEIRYEQYF.

This rearrangement joins TRBV4-1 to TRBJ1-1, with TRBD1 as a possible D gene (6 bases). This CDR3 is 15 amino acids long. The V end lost 1 base, the J end lost 1 base, and 10 bases lay between the germline ends. Germline values: CDR1 MGHRA, CDR2 YSYEKL. The CDR3 bases are TGCGCCAGCAGCCAAGTAGGACAGCCGAACACTGAAGCTTTCTTT. This gives the protein CASSQVGQPNTEAFF.

This chain joins TRBV4-2 and TRBJ2-5, with 9 bases aligning to TRBD1. Germline assignment: CDR1 LGHNA and CDR2 YNFKEQ. The CDR3 contains 15 residues. The V gene end was trimmed by 4 bases and the J gene end by 1 base; junction bases not matched to a gene: 4. The CDR3 bases are TGTGCCAGCAGCCCTCAACAGGGGGCCCAAGAGACCCAGTACTTC. Translating gives CASSPQQGAQETQYF.

The chain links TRBV11-3 to TRBJ2-1; TRBD2 aligns across 7 bases. Germline assignment: CDR1 SGHNT and CDR2 YENEEA. The junction had 6 bases not matched to a gene; V was cut back by 1 base and J by 15 bases. This CDR3 comprises 12 residues. The CDR3 sequence: CASSLGSGNTFF. CDR3 sequence (DNA): TGTGCCAGCAGCTTAGGGAGCGGGAATACGTTCTTC.

The CDR3 loop is CASSLRGTSGEQFF. Here the CDR3 DNA reads TGTGCCAGCAGCTTGAGGGGGACATCCGGTGAGCAGTTCTTC. V gene TRBV11-3 combines with J gene TRBJ2-1; D is possibly TRBD1 (6 bases). In germline, CDR1 is SGHNT, CDR2 YENEEA. This CDR3 spans 14 amino acids. V was clipped by 3 bases and J by 9 bases, with 15 bases between them.